Listed below are T cell receptor beta chains from one sample, sequenced in a study of beta chain features in type 1 diabetes. Some clones are missing from TCRdb's copy, which holds only in-frame ones; the method was immunoSEQ multiplex PCR. The sample lists 55,000 to 85,000 clones; more than 45% were seen once. The sequenced sample consisted of central memory CD4+ T cells from blood. The receptors originated from a man aged 25-40 years with type 1 diabetes. Both conserved end residues are part of each CDR3. Each record gives: J gene, V gene, D gene, clone size, CDR3 DNA, CDR3 protein. A D gene is named only where the DNA matches it firmly. Clone size is shown for a subset of rows, as once, few, many or a class of expanded clone.

TRBJ2-7,TRBV5-1,.,.,TGCGCCAGCAGCTTGGGCTCGACAGGAACCTACGAGCAGTACTTC,CASSLGSTGTYEQYF
TRBJ2-3,TRBV27,TRBD2,.,TGTGCCAGCAGTGGAGGGACTAGCGGGAGGGCCAGGGTAGATACGCAGTATTTT,CASSGGTSGRARVDTQYF
TRBJ2-5,TRBV7-6,.,.,TGTGCCAGCAGCGGGGGCACGGAGGAGACCCAGTACTTC,CASSGGTEETQYF
TRBJ2-1,TRBV6-5,TRBD2,few,TGTGCCAGCAGTTACGCTAGCGGGAGCCACAATGAGCAGTTCTTC,CASSYASGSHNEQFF
TRBJ2-7,TRBV30,TRBD2,few,TGTGCCTGGAGTCCTCCGGGACTAGCGAGCAACGGGTACGAGCAGTACTTC,CAWSPPGLASNGYEQYF
TRBJ2-5,TRBV4-1,.,few,TGCGCCAGCAGCCAAGGGCGGAAGCAAGAGACCCAGTACTTC,CASSQGRKQETQYF
TRBJ1-5,TRBV19,TRBD1,.,TGTGCCAGTAGCAAGGACAGGGGACGGAATCAGCCCCAGCATTTT,CASSKDRGRNQPQHF
TRBJ2-2,TRBV12-5,TRBD2,.,TGTGCTAGTGCCCTAGCGGGAGAGGACACCGGGGAGCTGTTTTTT,CASALAGEDTGELFF
TRBJ1-1,TRBV5-1,TRBD1,.,TGCGCCAGCAGCTTGGCCGGACAGGGCGTCACTGAAGCTTTCTTT,CASSLAGQGVTEAFF
TRBJ2-7,TRBV5-1,.,few,TGCGCCAGCAGCTGGGGCAAGCCCCCCTACGAGCAGTACTTC,CASSWGKPPYEQYF
TRBJ1-2,TRBV14,.,.,TGTGCCAGCAGCCCTTCCACAGCCCTGCGGGGGTATGGCTACACCTTC,CASSPSTALRGYGYTF
TRBJ2-7,TRBV5-6,.,few,TGTGCCAGCAGCTTGTGGGGCGACTACGAGCAGTACTTC,CASSLWGDYEQYF
TRBJ2-1,TRBV6-1,.,.,TGTGCCAGCAGTGATGCAGGTAATGGTGTGAATGAGCAGTTCTTC,CASSDAGNGVNEQFF
TRBJ2-7,TRBV7-9,.,few,TGTGCCAGCAGCTTCGGGGGGCTCGAGCAGTACTTC,CASSFGGLEQYF
TRBJ1-1,TRBV11-2,.,few,TGTGCCAGCAGCTATGAAGGGGTAAAAAGGGTTTCAATGAACACTGAAGCTTTCTTT,CASSYEGVKRVSMNTEAFF
TRBJ2-7,TRBV5-1,.,.,TGCGCCAGCAGCCCTGAAGGGAGAGGGAACGAGCAGTACTTC,CASSPEGRGNEQYF
TRBJ2-1,TRBV5-6,TRBD2,.,TGTGCCAGCAGCCCGGGGGGCAGCGGGAGCGGGTACAATGAGCAGTTCTTC,CASSPGGSGSGYNEQFF
TRBJ2-7,TRBV7-8,.,.,TGTGCCAGCAGCAGCCGCGGTGTCACGGCCTACGAGCAGTACTTC,CASSSRGVTAYEQYF
TRBJ2-7,TRBV27,.,few,TGTGCCAGCAGCACGGGGGTCCTGGCCGAGCAGTACTTC,CASSTGVLAEQYF
TRBJ1-1,TRBV19,.,.,TGTGCCACCCCGACAGGACTCTTGAACACTGAAGCTTTCTTT,CATPTGLLNTEAFF
TRBJ2-7,TRBV7-9,.,few,TGTGCCAGCAGCAGAGACTACGAGCAGTACTTC,CASSRDYEQYF
TRBJ2-7,TRBV29-1,TRBD2,.,TGCAGCGTTGTCGGTCTAGCGGGAGTTTACGAGCAGTACTTC,CSVVGLAGVYEQYF
TRBJ1-1,TRBV19,TRBD1,.,TGTGCCAGTAGTCGGGGACAGGGGGCTGAAGCTTTCTTT,CASSRGQGAEAFF
TRBJ2-1,TRBV7-2,.,.,TGTGCCAGCAGCTTGCCCGGGACACAGAACAATGAGCAGTTCTTC,CASSLPGTQNNEQFF
TRBJ1-4,TRBV18,.,.,TGTGCCAGCTCACCGTCCTTAGGTGCCCGAGGGACTGTTTTT,CASSPSLGARGTVF
TRBJ1-2,TRBV10-3,.,few,TGTGCCATCAGTGAGCCTTTAGTTACAGGAGTCCATGGCTACACCTTC,CAISEPLVTGVHGYTF
TRBJ1-2,TRBV2,TRBD1,.,TGTGCCAGCAGTCGAGGGGACAGCATTAACGGTGGCTACACCTTC,CASSRGDSINGGYTF
TRBJ2-1,TRBV9,TRBD2,.,TGTGCCAGCAGCGACCGATCCGGGACTAGCGGGAGTAGAGTTCAGTTCTTC,CASSDRSGTSGSRVQFF
TRBJ1-3,TRBV29-1,.,few,TGCAGCGTTGCGGTCTCTGGAAACACCATATATTTT,CSVAVSGNTIYF
TRBJ1-1,TRBV6-1,.,.,TGTGCCAGCAGTGAGGGGCCTTACACTGAAGCTTTCTTT,CASSEGPYTEAFF
TRBJ2-7,TRBV7-9,.,few,TGTGCCAGCAGCTGGACAGAGTTCTACGAGCAGTACTTC,CASSWTEFYEQYF
TRBJ2-7,TRBV18,TRBD1,.,TGTGCCAGCTCATTGGGACAGACCTACGAGCAGTACTTC,CASSLGQTYEQYF
TRBJ1-1,TRBV20-1,.,.,TGCAGTGCAACCATTACCGGAGGAGCTTTCTTT,CSATITGGAFF